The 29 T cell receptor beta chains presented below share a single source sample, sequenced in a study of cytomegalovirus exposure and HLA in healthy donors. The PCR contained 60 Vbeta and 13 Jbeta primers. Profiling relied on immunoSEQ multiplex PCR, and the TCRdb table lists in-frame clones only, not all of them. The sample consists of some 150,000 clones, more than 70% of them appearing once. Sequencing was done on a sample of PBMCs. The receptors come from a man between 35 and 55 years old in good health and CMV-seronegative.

CDR3 in DNA: TGTGCCAGCAGCGTAGAAGTAGCGGGGGGGCTATATGAGCAGTTCTTC. Amino acids: CASSVEVAGGLYEQFF. The J gene is TRBJ2-1, the V gene TRBV9; 11 bases agree with TRBD2. Germline V gene sequence: CDR1 SGDLS, CDR2 YYNGEE. V gave up 0 bases and J gave up 8 bases; unmatched junction bases: 7. The CDR3 totals 16 residues. The entire variable domain, with the rest obtained from reference TRBV9 and TRBJ2-1, is as follows: DSGVTQTPKHLITATGQRVTLRCSPRSGDLSVYWYQQSLDQGLQFLIQYYNGEERAKGNILERFSAQQFPDLHSELNLSSLELGDSALYFCASSVEVAGGLYEQFFGPGTRLTVL.

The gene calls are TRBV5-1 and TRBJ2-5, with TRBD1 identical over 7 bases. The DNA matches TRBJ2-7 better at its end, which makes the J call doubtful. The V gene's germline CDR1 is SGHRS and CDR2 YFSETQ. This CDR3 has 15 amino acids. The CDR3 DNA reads TGCGCCAGCAGCTTGGACGGGACAGCCCTCTACGAGCAGTACTTC. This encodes CASSLDGTALYEQYF.

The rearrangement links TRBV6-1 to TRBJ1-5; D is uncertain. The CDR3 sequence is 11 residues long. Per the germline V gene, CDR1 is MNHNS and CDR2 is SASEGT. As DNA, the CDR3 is TGTGCAAGTAGAAGCAATCAGCCCCAGCATTTT. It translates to CASRSNQPQHF.

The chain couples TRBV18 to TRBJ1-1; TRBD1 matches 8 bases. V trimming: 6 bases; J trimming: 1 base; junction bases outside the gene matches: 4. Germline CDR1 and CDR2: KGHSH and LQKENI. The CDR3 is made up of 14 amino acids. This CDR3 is CASSPGTGNTEAFF. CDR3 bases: TGTGCCAGCTCCCCCGGGACAGGGAACACTGAAGCTTTCTTT.

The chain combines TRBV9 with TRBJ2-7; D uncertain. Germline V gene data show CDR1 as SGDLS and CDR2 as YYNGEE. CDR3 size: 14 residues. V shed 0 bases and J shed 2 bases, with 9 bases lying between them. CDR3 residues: CASSVDLSTYEQYF. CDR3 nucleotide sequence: TGTGCCAGCAGCGTAGACCTCAGTACCTACGAGCAGTACTTC. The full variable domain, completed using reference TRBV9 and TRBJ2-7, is DSGVTQTPKHLITATGQRVTLRCSPRSGDLSVYWYQQSLDQGLQFLIQYYNGEERAKGNILERFSAQQFPDLHSELNLSSLELGDSALYFCASSVDLSTYEQYFGPGTRLTVT.

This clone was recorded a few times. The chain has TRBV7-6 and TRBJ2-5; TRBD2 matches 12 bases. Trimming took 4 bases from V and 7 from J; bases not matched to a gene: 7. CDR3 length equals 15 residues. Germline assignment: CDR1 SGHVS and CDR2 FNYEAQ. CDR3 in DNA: TGTGCCAGCAGCTCCCCTCAACTAGCGGGGGGGACCCAGTACTTC. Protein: CASSSPQLAGGTQYF.

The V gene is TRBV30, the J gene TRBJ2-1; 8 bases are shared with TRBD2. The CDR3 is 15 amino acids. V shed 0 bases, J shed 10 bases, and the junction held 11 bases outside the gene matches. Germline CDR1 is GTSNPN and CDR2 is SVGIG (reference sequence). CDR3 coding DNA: TGTGCCTGGAGTGTACTAAGCGGGGGAATTCGAGAGCAGTTCTTC. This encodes CAWSVLSGGIREQFF.

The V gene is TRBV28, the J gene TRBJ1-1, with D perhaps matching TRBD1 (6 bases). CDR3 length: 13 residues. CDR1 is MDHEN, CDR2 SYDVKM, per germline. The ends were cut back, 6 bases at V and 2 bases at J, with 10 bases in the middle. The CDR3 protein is CASRQQGNTEAFF. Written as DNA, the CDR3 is TGTGCCAGCAGACAACAGGGCAACACTGAAGCTTTCTTT.

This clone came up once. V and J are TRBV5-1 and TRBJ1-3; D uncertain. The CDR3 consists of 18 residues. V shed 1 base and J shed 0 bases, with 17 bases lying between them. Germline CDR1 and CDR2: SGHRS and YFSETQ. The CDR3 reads CASSLKSGRGGSGNTIYF. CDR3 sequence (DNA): TGCGCCAGCAGCTTGAAATCTGGGAGAGGTGGCTCTGGAAACACCATATATTTT.

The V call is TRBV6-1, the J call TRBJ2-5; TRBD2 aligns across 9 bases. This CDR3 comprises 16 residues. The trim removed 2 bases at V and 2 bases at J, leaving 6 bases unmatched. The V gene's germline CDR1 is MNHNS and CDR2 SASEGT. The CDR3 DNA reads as TGTGCCAGCAGTGAACTTTGGCTAGCGGGACAAGAGACCCAGTACTTC. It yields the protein CASSELWLAGQETQYF.

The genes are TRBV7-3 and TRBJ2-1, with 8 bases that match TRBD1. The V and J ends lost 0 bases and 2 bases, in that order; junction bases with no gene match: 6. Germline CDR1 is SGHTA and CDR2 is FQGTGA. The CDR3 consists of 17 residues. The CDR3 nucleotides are TGTGCCAGCAGCTTAACTGGACAGGGTCTCGCCTACAATGAGCAGTTCTTC. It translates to CASSLTGQGLAYNEQFF.

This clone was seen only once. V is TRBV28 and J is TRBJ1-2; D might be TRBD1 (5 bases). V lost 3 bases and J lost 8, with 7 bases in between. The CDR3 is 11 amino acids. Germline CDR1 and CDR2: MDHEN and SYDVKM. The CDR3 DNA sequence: TGTGCCAGCAGTTTCCAGGGAGGCTACACCTTC. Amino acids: CASSFQGGYTF.

CDR3 in amino acids: CASSPLTRGGGYTF. Written as DNA, the CDR3 is TGTGCCAGCAGTCCCCTTACGAGGGGGGGTGGCTACACCTTC. The chain combines TRBV27 with TRBJ1-2; tentative D call: TRBD1 (6 bases). This CDR3 has 14 amino acids. V was pared by 5 bases and J by 7 bases, with 17 bases between. From germline, CDR1 is MNHEY and CDR2 SMNVEV (reference sequence).

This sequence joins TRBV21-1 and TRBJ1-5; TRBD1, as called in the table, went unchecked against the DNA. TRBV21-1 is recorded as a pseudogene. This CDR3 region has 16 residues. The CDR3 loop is CASPTGTNYSNQPQHF. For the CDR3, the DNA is TGTGCCAGCCCCACAGGGACCAATTATAGCAATCAGCCCCAGCATTTT.

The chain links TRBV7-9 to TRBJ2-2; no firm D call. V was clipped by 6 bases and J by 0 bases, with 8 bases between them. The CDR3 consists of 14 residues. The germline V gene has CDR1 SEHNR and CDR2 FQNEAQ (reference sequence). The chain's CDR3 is CASRIQTNTGELFF. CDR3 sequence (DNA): TGTGCCAGCAGAATCCAAACGAACACCGGGGAGCTGTTTTTT.

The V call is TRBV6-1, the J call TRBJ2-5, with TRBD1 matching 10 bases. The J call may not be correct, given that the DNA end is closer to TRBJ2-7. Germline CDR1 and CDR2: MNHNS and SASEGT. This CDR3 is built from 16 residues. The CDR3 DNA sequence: TGTGCCAGCAGGGAAAATCCGGGACAGGGGTCGAACGAGCAGTACTTC. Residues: CASRENPGQGSNEQYF.

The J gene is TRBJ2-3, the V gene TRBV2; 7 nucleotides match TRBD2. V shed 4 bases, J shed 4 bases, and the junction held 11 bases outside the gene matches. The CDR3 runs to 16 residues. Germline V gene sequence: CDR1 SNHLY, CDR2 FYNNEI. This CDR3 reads CASSGEPALAADTQYF. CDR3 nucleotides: TGTGCCAGCAGTGGTGAACCCGCGCTAGCGGCAGATACGCAGTATTTT. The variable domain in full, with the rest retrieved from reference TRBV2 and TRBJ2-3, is EPEVTQTPSHQVTQMGQEVILRCVPISNHLYFYWYRQILGQKVEFLVSFYNNEISEKSEIFDDQFSVERPDGSNFTLKIRSTKLEDSAMYFCASSGEPALAADTQYFGPGTRLTVL.

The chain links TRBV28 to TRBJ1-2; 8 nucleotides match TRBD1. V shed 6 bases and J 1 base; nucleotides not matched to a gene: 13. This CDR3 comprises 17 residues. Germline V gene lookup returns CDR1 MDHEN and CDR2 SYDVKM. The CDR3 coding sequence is TGTGCCAGCAGCCCGGGGGGACAGGACCAATTTAACTATGGCTACACCTTC. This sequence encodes CASSPGGQDQFNYGYTF.

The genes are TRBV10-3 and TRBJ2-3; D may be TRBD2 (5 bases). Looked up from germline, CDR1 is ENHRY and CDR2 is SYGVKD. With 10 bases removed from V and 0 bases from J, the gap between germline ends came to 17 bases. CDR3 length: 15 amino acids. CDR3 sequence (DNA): TGTGCCACCCAAGGAACGGGGTCTAGCACAGATACGCAGTATTTT. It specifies CATQGTGSSTDTQYF.

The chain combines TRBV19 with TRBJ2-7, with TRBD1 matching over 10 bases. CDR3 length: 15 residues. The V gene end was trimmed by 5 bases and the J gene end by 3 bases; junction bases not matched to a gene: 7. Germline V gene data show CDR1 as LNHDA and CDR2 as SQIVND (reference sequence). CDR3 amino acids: CASSPGQGSFYEQYF. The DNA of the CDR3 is TGTGCCAGTAGTCCGGGACAGGGGTCCTTCTACGAGCAGTACTTC.

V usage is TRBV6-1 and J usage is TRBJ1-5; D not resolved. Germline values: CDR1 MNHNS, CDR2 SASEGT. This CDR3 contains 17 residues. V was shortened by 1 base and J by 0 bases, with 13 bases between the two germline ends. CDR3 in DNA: TGTGCCAGCAGTGAAGGCAGGAACTTATATAGCAATCAGCCCCAGCATTTT. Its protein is CASSEGRNLYSNQPQHF.

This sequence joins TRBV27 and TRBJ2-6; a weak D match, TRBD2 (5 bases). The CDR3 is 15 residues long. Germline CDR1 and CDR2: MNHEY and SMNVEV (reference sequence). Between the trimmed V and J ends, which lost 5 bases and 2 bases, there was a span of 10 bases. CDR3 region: CASSPRGPGANVLTF. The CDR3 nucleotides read TGTGCCAGCAGTCCTAGAGGGCCTGGGGCCAACGTCCTGACTTTC. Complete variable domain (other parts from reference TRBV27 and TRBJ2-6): EAQVTQNPRYLITVTGKKLTVTCSQNMNHEYMSWYRQDPGLGLRQIYYSMNVEVTDKGDVPEGYKVSRKEKRNFPLILESPSPNQTSLYFCASSPRGPGANVLTFGAGSRLTVL.

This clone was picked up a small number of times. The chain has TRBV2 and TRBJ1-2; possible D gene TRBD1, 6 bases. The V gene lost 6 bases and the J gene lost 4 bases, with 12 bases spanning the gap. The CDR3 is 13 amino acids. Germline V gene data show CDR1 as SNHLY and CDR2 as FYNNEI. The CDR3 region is CASRNQGTYGYTF. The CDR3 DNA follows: TGTGCCAGCAGGAATCAGGGGACCTATGGCTACACCTTC.

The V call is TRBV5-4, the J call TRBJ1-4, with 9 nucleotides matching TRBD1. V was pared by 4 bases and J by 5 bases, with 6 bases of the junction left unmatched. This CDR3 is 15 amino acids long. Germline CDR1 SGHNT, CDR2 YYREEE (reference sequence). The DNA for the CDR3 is TGTGCCAGCAGCGGGGGACAGGGCGTCAATGAAAAACTGTTTTTT. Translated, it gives CASSGGQGVNEKLFF.

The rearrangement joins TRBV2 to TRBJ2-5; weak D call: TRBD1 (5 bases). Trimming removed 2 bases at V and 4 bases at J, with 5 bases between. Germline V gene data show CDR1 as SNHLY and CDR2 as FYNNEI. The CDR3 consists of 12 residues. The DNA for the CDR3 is TGTGCCAGCAGTGAACAGGGAGAGACCCAGTACTTC. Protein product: CASSEQGETQYF.

The CDR3 coding sequence is TGTGCCAGCAGCGTATCTCCGTCAGATACGCAGTATTTT. Translation: CASSVSPSDTQYF. The chain recombines TRBV9 with TRBJ2-3; D ambiguous. The CDR3 runs to 13 residues. CDR1 is SGDLS, CDR2 YYNGEE, per germline. The V end was cut by 1 base, the J end by 4 bases, with 7 bases between. Full variable domain (rest looked up from reference TRBV9 and TRBJ2-3): DSGVTQTPKHLITATGQRVTLRCSPRSGDLSVYWYQQSLDQGLQFLIQYYNGEERAKGNILERFSAQQFPDLHSELNLSSLELGDSALYFCASSVSPSDTQYFGPGTRLTVL.

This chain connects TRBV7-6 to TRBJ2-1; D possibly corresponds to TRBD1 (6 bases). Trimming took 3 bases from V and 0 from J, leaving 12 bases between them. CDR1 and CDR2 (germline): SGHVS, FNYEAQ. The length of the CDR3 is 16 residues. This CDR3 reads CASSFYGTSSYNEQFF. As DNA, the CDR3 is TGTGCCAGCAGCTTTTACGGGACAAGCTCCTACAATGAGCAGTTCTTC.

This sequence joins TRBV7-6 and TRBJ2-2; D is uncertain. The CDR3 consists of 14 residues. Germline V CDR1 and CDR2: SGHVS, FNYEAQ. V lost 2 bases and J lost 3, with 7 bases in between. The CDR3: CASSLSIDTGELFF. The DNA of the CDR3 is TGTGCCAGCAGCTTATCCATAGACACCGGGGAGCTGTTTTTT.

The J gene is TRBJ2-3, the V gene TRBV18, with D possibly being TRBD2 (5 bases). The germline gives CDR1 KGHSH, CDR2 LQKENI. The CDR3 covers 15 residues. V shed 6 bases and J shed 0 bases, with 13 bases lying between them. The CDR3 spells CASSEDFPSTDTQYF. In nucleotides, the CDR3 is TGTGCCAGCTCGGAGGACTTTCCTAGCACAGATACGCAGTATTTT.